This entry is about one TCR beta chain. The entry originates in a study of blood T cell repertoires in COVID-19. Authors' methods: Reference gene primer amplification gave estimated nucleated cell counts. Only in-frame clones appear in the TCRdb table, and some are missing; sequencing was by immunoSEQ multiplex PCR. D and trimming were read from the DNA, whereas the V and J calls and clone size are those reported in that table. The sample comprises roughly 330,000 clones, 70% to 90% of which are singletons, and approximately 5% rests with the top ten. The sequencing input was PBMCs or T cells enriched from blood (not recorded which). This clonotype was sampled from a woman younger than 45 who had recovered from COVID-19.

CDR3 sequence: CASSLGTGESNQPQHF. The CDR3 DNA sequence: TGTGCCAGCAGCCTGGGGACAGGAGAAAGCAATCAGCCCCAGCATTTT. The gene calls are TRBV7-9 and TRBJ1-5; 8 bases are a match to TRBD1. V was pared by 5 bases and J by 1 base, with 7 bases of the junction left unmatched. The CDR3 totals 16 residues. The germline gives CDR1 SEHNR, CDR2 FQNEAQ (reference sequence).